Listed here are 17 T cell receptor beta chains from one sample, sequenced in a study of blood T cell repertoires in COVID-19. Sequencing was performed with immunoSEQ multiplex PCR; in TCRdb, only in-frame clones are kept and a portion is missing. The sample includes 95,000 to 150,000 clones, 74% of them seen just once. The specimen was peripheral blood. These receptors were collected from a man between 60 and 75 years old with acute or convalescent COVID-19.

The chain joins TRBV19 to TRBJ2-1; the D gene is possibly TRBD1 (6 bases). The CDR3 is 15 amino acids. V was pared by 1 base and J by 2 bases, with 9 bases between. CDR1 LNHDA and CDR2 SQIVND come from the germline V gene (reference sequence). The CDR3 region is CASSIVGDTYNEQFF. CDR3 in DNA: TGTGCCAGTAGTATAGTAGGGGACACCTACAATGAGCAGTTCTTC.

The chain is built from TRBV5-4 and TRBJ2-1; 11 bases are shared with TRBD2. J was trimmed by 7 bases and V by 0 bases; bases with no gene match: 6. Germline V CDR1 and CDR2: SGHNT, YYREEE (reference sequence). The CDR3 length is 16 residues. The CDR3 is CASSLGASGRRNEQFF. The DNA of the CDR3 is TGTGCCAGCAGCTTGGGCGCTAGCGGGAGGAGGAATGAGCAGTTCTTC. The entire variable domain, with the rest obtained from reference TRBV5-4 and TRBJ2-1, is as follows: ETGVTQSPTHLIKTRGQQVTLRCSSQSGHNTVSWYQQALGQGPQFIFQYYREEENGRGNFPPRFSGLQFPNYSSELNVNALELDDSALYLCASSLGASGRRNEQFFGPGTRLTVL.

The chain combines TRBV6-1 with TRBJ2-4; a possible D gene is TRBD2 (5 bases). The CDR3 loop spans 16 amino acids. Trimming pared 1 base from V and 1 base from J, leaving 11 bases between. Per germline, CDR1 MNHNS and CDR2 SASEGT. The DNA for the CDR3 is TGTGCCAGCAGTGAAGTAGGCACTAGGGCCAAAAACATTCAGTACTTC. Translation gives CASSEVGTRAKNIQYF.

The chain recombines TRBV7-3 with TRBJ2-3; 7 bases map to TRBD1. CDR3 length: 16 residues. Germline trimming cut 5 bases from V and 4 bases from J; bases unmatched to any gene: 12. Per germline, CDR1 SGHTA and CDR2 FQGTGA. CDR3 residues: CASSVGQRSGADTQYF. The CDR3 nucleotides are TGTGCCAGCAGCGTGGGACAGCGATCCGGGGCAGATACGCAGTATTTT. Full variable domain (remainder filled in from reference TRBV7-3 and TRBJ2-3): GAGVSQTPSNKVTEKGKYVELRCDPISGHTALYWYRQSLGQGPEFLIYFQGTGAADDSGLPNDRFFAVRPEGSVSTLKIQRTERGDSAVYLCASSVGQRSGADTQYFGPGTRLTVL.

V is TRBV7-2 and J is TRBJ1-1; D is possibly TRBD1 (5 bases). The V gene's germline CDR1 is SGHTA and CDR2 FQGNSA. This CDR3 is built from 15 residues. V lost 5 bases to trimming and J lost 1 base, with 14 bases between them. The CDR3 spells CASSRLRGKNTEAFF. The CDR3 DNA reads TGTGCCAGCAGCCGCCTGCGGGGGAAGAACACTGAAGCTTTCTTT.

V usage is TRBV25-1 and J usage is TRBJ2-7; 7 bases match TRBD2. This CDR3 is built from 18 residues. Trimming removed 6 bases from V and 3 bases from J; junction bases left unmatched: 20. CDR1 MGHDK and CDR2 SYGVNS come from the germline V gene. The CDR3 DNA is TGTGCCAGCAGCGCTTATTACGGACTAGTAAGAATATTCTACGAGCAGTACTTC. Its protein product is CASSAYYGLVRIFYEQYF.

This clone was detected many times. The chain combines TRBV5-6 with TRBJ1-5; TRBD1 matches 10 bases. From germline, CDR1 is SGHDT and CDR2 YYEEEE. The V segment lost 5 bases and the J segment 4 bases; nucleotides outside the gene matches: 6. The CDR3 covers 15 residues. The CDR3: CASRPGQGRNQPQHF. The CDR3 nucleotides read TGTGCCAGCAGGCCGGGACAGGGGAGGAATCAGCCCCAGCATTTT.

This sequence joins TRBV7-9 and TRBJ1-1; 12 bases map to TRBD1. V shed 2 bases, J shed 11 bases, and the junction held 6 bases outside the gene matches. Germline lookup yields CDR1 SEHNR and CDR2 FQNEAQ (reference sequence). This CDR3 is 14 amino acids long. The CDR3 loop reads CASSLPGQGASAFF. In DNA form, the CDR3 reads TGTGCCAGCAGCTTACCGGGACAGGGGGCTTCGGCTTTCTTT.

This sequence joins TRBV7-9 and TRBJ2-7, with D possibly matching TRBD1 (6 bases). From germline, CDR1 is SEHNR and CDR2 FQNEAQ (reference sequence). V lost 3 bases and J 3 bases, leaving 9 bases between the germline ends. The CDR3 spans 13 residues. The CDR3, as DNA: TGTGCCAGCAGCTTCGTAGGGGGCTACGAGCAGTACTTC. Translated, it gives CASSFVGGYEQYF.

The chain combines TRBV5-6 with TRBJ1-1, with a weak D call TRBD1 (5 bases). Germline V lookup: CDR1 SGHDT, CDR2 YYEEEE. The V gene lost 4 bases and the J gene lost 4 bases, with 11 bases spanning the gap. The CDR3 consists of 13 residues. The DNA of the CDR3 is TGTGCCAGCAGCCCGGGGACTCCCACTGAAGCTTTCTTT. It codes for CASSPGTPTEAFF. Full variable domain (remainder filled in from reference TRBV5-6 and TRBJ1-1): DAGVTQSPTHLIKTRGQQVTLRCSPKSGHDTVSWYQQALGQGPQFIFQYYEEEERQRGNFPDRFSGHQFPNYSSELNVNALLLGDSALYLCASSPGTPTEAFFGQGTRLTVV.

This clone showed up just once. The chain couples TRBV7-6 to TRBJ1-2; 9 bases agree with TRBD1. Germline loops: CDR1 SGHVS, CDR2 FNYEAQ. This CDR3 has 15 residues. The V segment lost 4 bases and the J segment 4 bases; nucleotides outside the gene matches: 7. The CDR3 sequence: CASSSPGQGSYGYTF. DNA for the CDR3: TGTGCCAGCAGCTCGCCGGGACAGGGCTCCTATGGCTACACCTTC.

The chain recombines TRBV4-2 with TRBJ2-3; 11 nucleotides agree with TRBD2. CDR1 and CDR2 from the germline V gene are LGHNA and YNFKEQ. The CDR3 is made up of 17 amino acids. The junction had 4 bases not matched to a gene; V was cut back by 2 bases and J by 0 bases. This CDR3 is CASSQFSGGGSTDTQYF. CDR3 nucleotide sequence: TGTGCCAGCAGCCAATTTAGCGGGGGGGGTAGCACAGATACGCAGTATTTT.

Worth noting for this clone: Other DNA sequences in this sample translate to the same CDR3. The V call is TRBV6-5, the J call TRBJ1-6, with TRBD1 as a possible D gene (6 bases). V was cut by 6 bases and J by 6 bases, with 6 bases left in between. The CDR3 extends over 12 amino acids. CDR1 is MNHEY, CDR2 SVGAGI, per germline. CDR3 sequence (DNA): TGTGCCAGCAGGGACAGTAATTCACCCCTCCACTTT. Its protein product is CASRDSNSPLHF.

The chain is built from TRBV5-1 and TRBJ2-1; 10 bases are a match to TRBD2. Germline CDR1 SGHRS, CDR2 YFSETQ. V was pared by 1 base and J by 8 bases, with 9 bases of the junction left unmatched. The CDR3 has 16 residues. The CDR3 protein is CASSLILAGAADEQFF. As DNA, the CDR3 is TGCGCCAGCAGCTTGATTCTAGCGGGAGCGGCCGATGAGCAGTTCTTC.

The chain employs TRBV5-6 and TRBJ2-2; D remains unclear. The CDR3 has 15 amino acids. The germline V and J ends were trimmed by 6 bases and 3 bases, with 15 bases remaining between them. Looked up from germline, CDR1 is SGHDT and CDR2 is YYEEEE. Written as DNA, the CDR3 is TGTGCCAGCAACAAACGCGGCAGTTACACCGGGGAGCTGTTTTTT. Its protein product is CASNKRGSYTGELFF.

This chain's CDR3 is CASRSTSGSSYEQYF. The CDR3 region has the DNA TGTGCCAGCAGATCGACTAGCGGGAGCTCCTACGAGCAGTACTTC. The chain carries TRBV6-5 and TRBJ2-7, with TRBD2 matching over 12 bases. The CDR3 consists of 15 residues. Per germline, CDR1 MNHEY and CDR2 SVGAGI. V shed 6 bases, J shed 0 bases, and the junction held 3 bases outside the gene matches.

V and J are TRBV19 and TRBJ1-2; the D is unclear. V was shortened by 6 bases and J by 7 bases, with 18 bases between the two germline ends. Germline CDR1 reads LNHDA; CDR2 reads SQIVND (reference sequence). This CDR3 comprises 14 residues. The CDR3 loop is CASRSGSSSSGYTF. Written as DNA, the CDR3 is TGTGCCAGTAGATCCGGGAGTAGCTCAAGTGGCTACACCTTC. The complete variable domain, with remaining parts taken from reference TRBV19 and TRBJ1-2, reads DGGITQSPKYLFRKEGQNVTLSCEQNLNHDAMYWYRQDPGQGLRLIYYSQIVNDFQKGDIAEGYSVSREKKESFPLTVTSAQKNPTAFYLCASRSGSSSSGYTFGSGTRLTVV.